This is a list of T cell receptor beta chains from one sample in a study of shared clonotypes between healthy human individuals. Produced via immunoSEQ multiplex PCR; TCRdb's table is partial and in-frame only. This table has about 510,000 clones, about 75% appearing once. The sample taken for sequencing was PBMCs. All receptors derive from a middle-aged woman in good health. Some clones in this sample may be carry-over from other donors' samples. The CDR3 runs from the conserved cysteine through the conserved F or W. A D gene is named only where the DNA matches it firmly. The size of a clone is reported for some rows only, either as once, few or many, or as a class for expanded clones.

j_call d_call v_call clone_size cdr3_aa cdr3_nt
TRBJ1-2 TRBD1 TRBV10-3 - CAIQQGAGSYGYTF TGTGCCATCCAGCAGGGGGCAGGCAGCTATGGCTACACCTTC
TRBJ2-1 - TRBV27 - CASSFLAGSQAQFF TGTGCCAGCAGTTTCTTGGCGGGATCACAGGCGCAGTTCTTC
TRBJ2-2 - TRBV6-5 - CASRKLSSSGELFF TGTGCCAGCAGGAAGCTTAGTAGCAGCGGGGAGCTGTTTTTT
TRBJ2-7 - TRBV28 - CASSLSPGYYEQYF TGTGCCAGCAGTTTATCCCCCGGGTACTACGAGCAGTACTTC
TRBJ2-7 - TRBV18 - CASSPGGGSYEQYF TGTGCCAGCTCACCCGGGGGCGGGAGTTACGAGCAGTACTTC
TRBJ2-1 - TRBV6-1 many CASSGPTSGTIGTYNEQFF TGTGCCAGCAGTGGCCCTACTTCCGGGACAATCGGCACCTACAATGAGCAGTTCTTC
TRBJ2-5 TRBD2 TRBV19 - CASSIITSGRYADGETQYF TGTGCCAGTAGTATTATCACTAGCGGGAGGTATGCCGACGGGGAGACCCAGTACTTC
TRBJ2-3 - TRBV21-1 - CASTEARRREGTDTQYF TGTGCCAGCACCGAAGCCCGACGTAGGGAGGGAACAGATACGCAGTATTTT
TRBJ2-2 TRBD1 TRBV7-6 - CASSSRLTGGFGGELFF TGTGCCAGCAGCTCAAGGCTGACAGGGGGATTTGGCGGGGAGCTGTTTTTT
TRBJ1-4 - TRBV5-1 - CASSFDISGEKLFF TGCGCCAGCAGCTTCGACATTTCAGGTGAAAAACTGTTTTTT
TRBJ2-5 TRBD1 TRBV5-6 - CASSNRGRVGEQYF TGTGCCAGCAGCAACAGGGGCCGTGTGGGGGAGCAGTACTTC
TRBJ1-2 - TRBV5-4 - CASSLFGHVYGYTF TGTGCCAGCAGCTTGTTCGGACACGTCTATGGCTACACCTTC
TRBJ1-1 - TRBV7-6 - CASSLGGRNTEAFF TGTGCCAGCAGCTTAGGGGGACGGAACACTGAAGCTTTCTTT
TRBJ2-1 TRBD2 TRBV5-1 once CASSGAGVSHEQFF TGCGCCAGCAGCGGGGCGGGAGTCAGCCATGAGCAGTTCTTC
TRBJ2-2 - TRBV4-1 - CASSPGRGSTGELFF TGCGCCAGCAGCCCAGGAAGGGGGAGCACCGGGGAGCTGTTTTTT
TRBJ2-1 - TRBV6-1 - CASTPTVYNEQFF TGTGCCAGCACCCCGACAGTCTACAATGAGCAGTTCTTC
TRBJ2-1 - TRBV14 few CASSQRAYFEQFF TGTGCCAGCAGCCAACGGGCGTATTTTGAGCAGTTCTTC
TRBJ1-4 TRBD1 TRBV2 - CASSPGTGYEKLFF TGTGCCAGCAGCCCCGGGACAGGGTATGAAAAACTGTTTTTT
TRBJ2-7 - TRBV18 - CASSPSGDEQYF TGTGCCAGCTCACCTTCAGGGGACGAGCAGTACTTC
TRBJ2-1 - TRBV9 - CASSATSSHEQFF TGTGCCAGCAGCGCCACTAGCAGCCATGAGCAGTTCTTC
TRBJ1-1 TRBD1 TRBV7-2 few CASSRGTGITNTEAFF TGTGCCAGCAGCCGAGGGACAGGGATTACGAACACTGAAGCTTTCTTT
TRBJ1-1 TRBD1 TRBV9 - CASSRTGAQMNTEAFF TGTGCCAGCAGCCGAACAGGGGCCCAAATGAACACTGAAGCTTTCTTT